This is a list of T cell receptor beta chains from one sample in a study of blood T cell repertoires in COVID-19. Assay: immunoSEQ multiplex PCR; the TCRdb copy retains only in-frame clones and omits some. The table lists about 97,000 clones, around 90% of them singletons. The sample was peripheral blood. The receptors shown here come from a man aged 50-59 years with acute or convalescent COVID-19. Each CDR3 is given with its conserved first and last residue. Each record gives: V gene, CDR3 length, clone size, D gene, J gene, CDR3 protein, CDR3 DNA. D genes are given only for firm matches. Expanded clones get a size class; other rows say once, few or many, or leave the size out.

TRBV6-5	15	-	-	TRBJ2-3	CASTYGNRDTDTQYF	TGTGCCAGCACCTACGGGAACCGTGATACAGATACGCAGTATTTT
TRBV19	17	-	TRBD1	TRBJ1-1	CASSIARTGYGNTEAFF	TGTGCCAGTAGTATAGCCAGGACAGGGTACGGGAACACTGAAGCTTTCTTT
TRBV2	14	-	TRBD2	TRBJ2-3	CASSVAGGTDTQYF	TGTGCCAGCAGTGTCGCGGGGGGCACAGATACGCAGTATTTT
TRBV11-2	15	few	-	TRBJ2-6	CASSQDPAGANVLTF	TGTGCCAGCAGCCAGGATCCGGCGGGGGCCAACGTCCTGACTTTC
TRBV5-1	15	-	TRBD1	TRBJ1-1	CASSPRQGVDTEAFF	TGCGCCAGCAGCCCCCGACAGGGGGTCGACACTGAAGCTTTCTTT
TRBV5-1	15	-	TRBD1	TRBJ1-1	CASSLGQAHNTEAFF	TGCGCCAGCAGCCTGGGACAGGCGCACAACACTGAAGCTTTCTTT
TRBV28	16	-	TRBD2	TRBJ2-7	CASSSRTRPGWDEQYF	TGTGCCAGCAGTTCCAGGACTAGACCGGGTTGGGACGAGCAGTACTTC
TRBV6-5	11	-	-	TRBJ2-3	CASSKTDTQYF	TGTGCCAGCAGCAAAACAGATACGCAGTATTTT
TRBV20-1	15	few	TRBD1	TRBJ2-7	CSASLGTGGIYEQYF	TGCAGTGCTAGTTTAGGGACAGGGGGCATATACGAGCAGTACTTC
TRBV5-1	13	-	-	TRBJ1-5	CASSLTGQQPQHF	TGCGCCAGCAGCTTAACAGGGCAACAGCCCCAGCATTTT
TRBV10-3	18	few	-	TRBJ1-5	CAISNPDRTGNGNQPQHF	TGTGCCATCAGCAATCCAGACAGAACAGGGAATGGCAATCAGCCCCAGCATTTT
TRBV6-5	14	-	-	TRBJ1-5	CASTPPGSNQPQHF	TGTGCCAGCACGCCTCCGGGGAGCAATCAGCCCCAGCATTTT
TRBV18	12	once	-	TRBJ1-2	CASSPQGDGYTF	TGTGCCAGCTCACCACAGGGGGATGGCTACACCTTC